This TCR beta chain was captured by sequencing in a study of shared clonotypes between healthy human individuals. Study information: Donor ages ranged 18 to 49 years: a couple of women, a few men.

Generated by immunoSEQ multiplex PCR, the TCRdb table keeps only in-frame clones and is missing some. This table has some 530,000 clones, approximately 80% appearing once. The CDR3 loop spans 16 amino acids. CDR1 is SGHNT, CDR2 YYREEE, per germline (reference sequence). V was trimmed by 4 bases and J by 7 bases, leaving 23 bases between them. Only Caucasian adults living in Nashville, Tennessee served as donors. When samples were unsorted, about 90 million PBMCs were used for genomic DNA. Sequencing input: PBMCs. This sequence was found in a middle-aged woman in good health. Some clones in this sample may be carry-over from other donors' samples. The chain recombines TRBV5-4 with TRBJ1-1, with D possibly being TRBD1 (6 bases). CDR3 sequence reads: CASSLATGAEVFEAFF. DNA of the CDR3: TGTGCCAGCAGCCTCGCGACGGGGGCTGAGGTTTTTGAAGCTTTCTTT.